One sample yielded the 6 T cell receptor beta chains listed below, sequenced in a study of human T cells and chemical hapten exposure. TCRdb used MiXCR to reprocess the RACE reads, holding one entry per CDR3 protein. The data hold approximately 86,000 distinct CDR3 sequences, with under 13% observed a single time. The time point is: patch test 3, about 24 weeks after DPC sensitization. Indicated treatment: therapeutic diphenylcyclopropenone sensitization with weekly scalp DPC. This specimen consisted of whole blood, obtained in connection with sensitization to the hapten diphenylcyclopropenone (DPC). The receptors here all came from a woman aged 25 to 39 with alopecia areata. Some clones in this sample may be carry-over from other donors' samples.

This rearrangement joins TRBV10-3 to TRBJ2-7, with 13 bases matching TRBD2. Germline V lookup: CDR1 ENHRY, CDR2 SYGVKD. Trimming cost V 10 bases and J 3 bases; bases outside gene matches: 3. CDR3 length: 13 residues. CDR3 residues: CATGLAGDYEQYV. As DNA, the CDR3 is TGTGCCACAGGACTAGCGGGGGACTACGAGCAGTACGTC.

The chain links TRBV6-5 to TRBJ2-7; 12 nucleotides align to TRBD2. V was clipped by 2 bases and J by 4 bases; unmatched bases: 3. This CDR3 spans 15 amino acids. From germline, CDR1 is MNHEY and CDR2 SVGAGI. Here the CDR3 reads CASSYALAGGYEQYF. CDR3 sequence (DNA): TGTGCCAGCAGTTACGCCCTAGCGGGAGGGTACGAGCAGTACTTC.

This clonotype was seen repeatedly, ten times or more. The CDR3 sequence is CSVEGPGQSSYGYTF. The CDR3 region has the DNA TGCAGCGTTGAAGGCCCGGGACAGAGTTCTTATGGCTACACCTTC. The V call is TRBV29-1, the J call TRBJ1-2, with TRBD1 matching 7 bases. Germline assignment: CDR1 SQVTM and CDR2 ANQGSEA. Germline trimming cut 1 base from V and 5 bases from J; bases unmatched to any gene: 10. This CDR3 comprises 15 residues.

This clonotype was seen at least ten times. The chain uses TRBV7-6 and TRBJ2-3; maybe TRBD2 (5 bases). The CDR3 runs to 13 residues. Per the germline V gene, CDR1 is SGHVS and CDR2 is FNYEAQ. V was clipped by 6 bases and J by 10 bases, with 17 bases between them. The CDR3 loop reads CASRTIPTSPQYF. Here the CDR3 DNA reads TGTGCCAGCAGGACTATACCAACCTCTCCGCAGTATTTT. Looking up the rest from reference TRBV7-6 and TRBJ2-3 gives the full variable domain: GAGVSQSPRYKVTKRGQDVALRCDPISGHVSLYWYRQALGQGPEFLTYFNYEAQQDKSGLPNDRFSAERPEGSISTLTIQRTEQRDSAMYRCASRTIPTSPQYFGPGTRLTVL.

This clonotype was recorded at least ten times. This sequence joins TRBV6-1 and TRBJ1-5, with 7 bases identical to TRBD1. The CDR3 is made up of 14 amino acids. The germline V gene has CDR1 MNHNS and CDR2 SASEGT. Trimming took 6 bases from V and 6 from J; bases not matched to a gene: 8. CDR3 nucleotide sequence: TGTGCCAGCAGGCCGCGACAGGGTCGTCAGCCCCAGCATTTT. Translating gives CASRPRQGRQPQHF.

This clonotype occurred many times. J is TRBJ2-3 and V is TRBV4-3; TRBD2 agrees at 10 bases. The CDR3 extends over 16 amino acids. With 0 bases clipped from V and 5 bases from J, the junction kept 5 bases outside the gene matches. Germline V gives CDR1 LGHNA, CDR2 YSLEER. This CDR3 is CASSQDPSGGGDTQYF. The CDR3 DNA is TGCGCCAGCAGCCAAGACCCCAGCGGGGGGGGAGATACGCAGTATTTT.